The count of the clone carrying this T cell receptor beta chain is one. Preparing the TCRbeta library involved the use of unique molecular identifiers. Each CDR3 protein gets one entry after TCRdb re-called the PCR reads with MiXCR. The table records a few hundred thousand distinct CDR3 sequences, over 10% of them present only once. The CDR3 totals 13 residues. V gave up 0 bases and J gave up 6 bases, with 7 bases separating them. Germline V gene lookup returns CDR1 SGHRS and CDR2 YFSETQ. The data were taken from a study of T-cell reconstitution after alpha-beta-depleted transplantation in children. The J gene is TRBJ2-1, the V gene TRBV5-1, with D unresolved. This clonotype originated in a male patient under 18 who had a stem cell transplant for acute myeloid leukemia, so the T cells may come from the graft donor. The sequencing used PBMCs, mostly from graft donor cells, collected 360 days after TCRalphabeta/CD19-depleted stem cell transplant. CDR3 sequence (DNA): TGCGCCAGCAGCTTGGCCATGGCCAATGAGCAGTTCTTC. Protein product: CASSLAMANEQFF.